In its sample, the clone carrying this TCR beta chain was seen a few times. Unique molecular identifiers were incorporated when the TCRbeta library was constructed. TCRdb used MiXCR to reprocess the PCR reads, holding one entry per CDR3 protein. The sample contains 300,000 or so distinct CDR3 sequences, about a tenth of which appear only once. V lost 4 bases to trimming and J lost 3 bases; unmatched junction nucleotides: 12. The CDR3 length is 18 residues. The data are from a study of T-cell reconstitution after alpha-beta-depleted transplantation in children. This specimen was PBMCs from the stem cell graft donor, taken from the stem cell graft. This chain joins TRBV12-3 or TRBV12-4 and TRBJ2-1; 10 bases fit TRBD1. The receptor's source is a human donor who donated a stem cell graft to a child with SCID. CDR3 sequence: CASSSTLPGTGVYNEQFF. The CDR3 DNA is TGTGCCAGCAGTTCCACATTACCCGGGACAGGGGTCTACAATGAGCAGTTCTTC.